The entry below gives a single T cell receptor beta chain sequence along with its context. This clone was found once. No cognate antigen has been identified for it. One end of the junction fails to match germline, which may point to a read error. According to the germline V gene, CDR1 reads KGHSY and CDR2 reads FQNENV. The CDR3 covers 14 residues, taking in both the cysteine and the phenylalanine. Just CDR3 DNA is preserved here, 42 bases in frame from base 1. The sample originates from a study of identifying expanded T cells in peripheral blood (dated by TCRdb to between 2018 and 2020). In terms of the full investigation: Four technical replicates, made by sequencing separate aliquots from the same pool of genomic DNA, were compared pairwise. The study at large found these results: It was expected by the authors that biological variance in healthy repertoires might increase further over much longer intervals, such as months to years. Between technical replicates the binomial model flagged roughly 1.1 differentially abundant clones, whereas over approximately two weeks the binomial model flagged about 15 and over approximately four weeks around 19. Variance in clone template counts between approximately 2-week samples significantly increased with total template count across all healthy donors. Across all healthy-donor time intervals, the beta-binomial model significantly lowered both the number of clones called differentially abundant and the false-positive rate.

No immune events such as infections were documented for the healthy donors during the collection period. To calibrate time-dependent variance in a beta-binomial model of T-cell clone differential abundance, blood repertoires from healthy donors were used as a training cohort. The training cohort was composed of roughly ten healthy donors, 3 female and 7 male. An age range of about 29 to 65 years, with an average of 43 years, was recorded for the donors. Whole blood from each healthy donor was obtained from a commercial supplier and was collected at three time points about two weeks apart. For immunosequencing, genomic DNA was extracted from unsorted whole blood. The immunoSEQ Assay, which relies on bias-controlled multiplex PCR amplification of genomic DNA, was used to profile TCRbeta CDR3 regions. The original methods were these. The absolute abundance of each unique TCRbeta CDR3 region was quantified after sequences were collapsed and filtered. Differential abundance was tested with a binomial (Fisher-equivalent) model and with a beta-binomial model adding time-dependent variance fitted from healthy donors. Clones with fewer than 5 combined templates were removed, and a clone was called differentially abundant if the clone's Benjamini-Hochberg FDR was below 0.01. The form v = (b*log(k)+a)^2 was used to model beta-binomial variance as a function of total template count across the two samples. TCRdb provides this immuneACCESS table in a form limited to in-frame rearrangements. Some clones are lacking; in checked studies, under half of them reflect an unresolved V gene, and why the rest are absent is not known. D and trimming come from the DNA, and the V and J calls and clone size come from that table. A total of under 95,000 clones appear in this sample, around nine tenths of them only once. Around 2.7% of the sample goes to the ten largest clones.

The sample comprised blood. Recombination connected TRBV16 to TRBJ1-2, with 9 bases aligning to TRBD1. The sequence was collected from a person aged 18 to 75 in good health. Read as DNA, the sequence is TGTGCCAGCAGCCAATCGGGGATTGGGACAGGGCTCCCTTTC. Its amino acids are CASSQSGIGTGLPF.